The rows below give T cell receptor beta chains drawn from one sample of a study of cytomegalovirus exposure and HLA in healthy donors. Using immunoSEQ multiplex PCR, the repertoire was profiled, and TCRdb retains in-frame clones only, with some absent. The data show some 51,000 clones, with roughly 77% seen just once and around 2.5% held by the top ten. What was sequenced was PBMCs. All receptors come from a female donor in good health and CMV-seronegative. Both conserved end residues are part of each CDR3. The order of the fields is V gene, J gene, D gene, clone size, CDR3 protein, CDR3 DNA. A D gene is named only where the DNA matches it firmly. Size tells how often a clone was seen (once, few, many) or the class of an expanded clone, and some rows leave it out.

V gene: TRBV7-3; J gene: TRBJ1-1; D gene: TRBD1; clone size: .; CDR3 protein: CASSTEQGANTEAFF; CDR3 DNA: TGTGCCAGCAGCACAGAACAGGGGGCGAACACTGAAGCTTTCTTT
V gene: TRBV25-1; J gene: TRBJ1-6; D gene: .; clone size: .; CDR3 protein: CASSEWEMGGRPLHF; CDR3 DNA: TGTGCCAGCAGTGAATGGGAAATGGGGGGGAGACCCCTCCACTTT
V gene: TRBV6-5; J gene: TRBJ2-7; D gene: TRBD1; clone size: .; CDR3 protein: CASSAGTGSEQYF; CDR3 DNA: TGTGCCAGCAGCGCCGGGACAGGTTCCGAGCAGTACTTC
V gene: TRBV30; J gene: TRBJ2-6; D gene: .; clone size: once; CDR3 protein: CAWSKPGAGANVLTF; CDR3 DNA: TGTGCCTGGAGTAAGCCGGGGGCTGGGGCCAACGTCCTGACTTTC
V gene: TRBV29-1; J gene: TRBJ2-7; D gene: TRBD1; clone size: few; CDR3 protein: CSVELLDRGYEQYF; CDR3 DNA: TGCAGCGTTGAACTTTTGGACAGGGGTTACGAGCAGTACTTC
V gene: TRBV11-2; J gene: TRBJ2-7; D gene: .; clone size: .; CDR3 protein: CASSLGGNREINYEQYF; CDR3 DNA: TGTGCCAGCAGCTTAGGAGGGAACAGGGAAATCAACTACGAGCAGTACTTC
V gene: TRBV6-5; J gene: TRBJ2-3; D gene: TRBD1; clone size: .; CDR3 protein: CASSPGTGLTDTQYF; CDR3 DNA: TGTGCCAGCAGCCCCGGGACAGGCCTCACAGATACGCAGTATTTT
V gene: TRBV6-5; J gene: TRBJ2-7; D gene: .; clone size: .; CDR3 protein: CASSLFQSYEQYF; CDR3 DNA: TGTGCCAGCAGTTTGTTCCAGTCCTACGAGCAGTACTTC
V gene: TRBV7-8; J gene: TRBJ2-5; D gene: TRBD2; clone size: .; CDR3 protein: CASSSERAGGLETQYF; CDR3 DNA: TGTGCCAGCAGCTCCGAAAGGGCGGGGGGATTAGAGACCCAGTACTTC
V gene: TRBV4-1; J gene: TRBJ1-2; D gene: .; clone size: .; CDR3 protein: CASSQDFPGNYGYTF; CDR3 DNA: TGCGCCAGCAGCCAAGATTTTCCGGGGAACTATGGCTACACCTTC
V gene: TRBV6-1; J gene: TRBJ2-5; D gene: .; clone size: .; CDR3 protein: CATEPDPDGETQYF; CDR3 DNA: TGTGCCACGGAACCCGACCCCGACGGGGAGACCCAGTACTTC